This T cell receptor beta chain was obtained from a study of beta chain features in type 1 diabetes. About the study: Patients looked much like healthy donors when it came to age, gender and cell yields.

Findings of the study overall: Insertions at VDJ junctions were less frequent in type 1 diabetes patients. These patients also deleted more nucleotides at the same junctions. Among all four CD4+ subsets, Type 1 diabetes patients had TCRB CDR3s that were moderately but significantly shorter.

V shed 5 bases and J 5 bases; nucleotides not matched to a gene: 9. Germline assignment: CDR1 LNHDA and CDR2 SQIVND (reference sequence). This CDR3 is 15 amino acids long. Staining for CD45RO/CCR7/CD25/CD127/CD95/CD27 allowed sorting of CD4+ naive, central memory, regulatory and stem cell-like memory cells. To note about this clone: What it binds is unknown.

The authors reverse transcribed all of the isolated RNA, so sequencing captured expressed TCRB transcripts. Libraries were prepared by immunoSEQ multiplex PCR; TCRdb keeps only in-frame clonotypes and omits some of them. This sample has over 650,000 clones; over 12% occur once, and the top ten carry 0.04%. The chain combines TRBV19 with TRBJ2-1; TRBD1 agrees at 7 bases. Sequenced: naive CD4+ T cells from blood. The receptor was isolated from a man between 18 and 29 years old with type 1 diabetes. In nucleotides, the CDR3 is TGTGCCAGTAGTCCTCAACGGGGACAGAACAATGAGCAGTTCTTC. Translation: CASSPQRGQNNEQFF.